This TCR beta chain was obtained from a study of beta chain features in type 1 diabetes. Findings of the study overall: Researchers caution that PCR might favor shorter templates, equally among patients and controls.

The investigators reverse transcribed all of the isolated RNA, so they sequenced expressed TCRB transcripts. The data were produced by immunoSEQ multiplex PCR, yet TCRdb's version contains in-frame clones alone and is incomplete. This sample yields roughly 150,000 clones, of which approximately 8.1% are seen a single time; 0.65% belongs to the top ten. Every donor had blood drawn once into heparin, about 116 mL on average. CDR3 length: 13 residues. V was clipped by 4 bases and J by 9 bases; unmatched bases: 7. The germline CDR1 and CDR2 sequences are ENHRY and SYGVKD. This clone was seen more than once but under ten times. Its cognate antigen is unknown.

Sequencing was carried out using central memory CD4+ T cells from blood. The source is a man between 18 and 29 years old in good health. The V and J genes are TRBV10-3 and TRBJ2-5, with TRBD1 matching 8 bases. The CDR3 spells CAISGPGGDAQYF. The CDR3 bases are TGTGCCATCAGTGGTCCAGGGGGCGACGCCCAGTACTTC.